This T cell receptor (beta chain) stems from a study of blood T cell repertoires in COVID-19. Measured with immunoSEQ multiplex PCR; TCRdb has only the in-frame clones, and not every one. Of 300,000 to 350,000 clones in the sample, about 91% are singletons; the top ten hold about 9.8%. This CDR3 contains 16 residues. Germline loops: CDR1 SGHTS, CDR2 YDEGEE. With 3 bases removed from V and 0 bases from J, the gap between germline ends came to 12 bases. The participants were between about 18 and 90 years old and came from under 25 US areas. Participant reports of clinical history set cohort assignment. Recovered participants had two consecutive negative NP/OP PCR tests, healthcare professional clearance, or symptom resolution.

Sequenced: PBMCs or T cells enriched from blood (not recorded which). The chain uses TRBV5-8 and TRBJ1-4, with TRBD1 as a possible D gene (5 bases). The TCR sequence derives from a woman between 18 and 29 years old who had recovered from COVID-19. This CDR3 is CASSSLRQSTNEKLFF. CDR3 nucleotides: TGTGCCAGCAGCTCCTTACGACAGTCAACTAATGAAAAACTGTTTTTT. Combining the CDR3 with reference TRBV5-8 and TRBJ1-4 gives the whole variable domain EAGVTQSPTHLIKTRGQQATLRCSPISGHTSVYWYQQALGLGLQFLLWYDEGEERNRGNFPPRFSGRQFPNYSSELNVNALELEDSALYLCASSSLRQSTNEKLFFGSGTQLSVL.